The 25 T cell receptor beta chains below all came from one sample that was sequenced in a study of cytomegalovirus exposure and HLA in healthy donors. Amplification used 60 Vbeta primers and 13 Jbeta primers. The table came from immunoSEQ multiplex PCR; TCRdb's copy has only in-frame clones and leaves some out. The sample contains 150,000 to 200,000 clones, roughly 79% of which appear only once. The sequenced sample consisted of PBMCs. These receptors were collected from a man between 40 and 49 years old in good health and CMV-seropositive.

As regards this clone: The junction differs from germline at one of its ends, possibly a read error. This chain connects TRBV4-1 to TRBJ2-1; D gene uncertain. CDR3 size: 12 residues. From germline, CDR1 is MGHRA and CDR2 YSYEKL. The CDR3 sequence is CASSQDDNEQFF. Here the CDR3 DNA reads TGTGCCAGCAGCCAAGACGACAATGAGCAGTTCTTC.

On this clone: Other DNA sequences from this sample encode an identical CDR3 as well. As DNA, the CDR3 is TGCGCCAGCAGCTTATTAATGAACACTGAAGCTTTCTTT. The encoded protein is CASSLLMNTEAFF. This chain connects TRBV5-1 to TRBJ1-1; no firm D call. Germline CDR1 and CDR2: SGHRS and YFSETQ. Trimming cost V 2 bases and J 0 bases, with 5 bases left between them. The CDR3 loop spans 13 amino acids.

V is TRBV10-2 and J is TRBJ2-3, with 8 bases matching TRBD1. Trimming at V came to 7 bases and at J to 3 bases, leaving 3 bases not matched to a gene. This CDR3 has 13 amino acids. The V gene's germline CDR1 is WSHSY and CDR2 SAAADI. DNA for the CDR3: TGCGCCAGCACCAGGGGGCTGACAGATACGCAGTATTTT. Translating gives CASTRGLTDTQYF.

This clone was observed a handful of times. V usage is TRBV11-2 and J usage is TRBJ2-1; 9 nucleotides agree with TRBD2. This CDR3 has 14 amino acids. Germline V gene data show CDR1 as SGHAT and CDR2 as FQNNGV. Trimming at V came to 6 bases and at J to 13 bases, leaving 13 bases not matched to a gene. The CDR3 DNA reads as TGTGCCAGCAGTCCCCCAACGTTAGCGGGGGTCCAGTTCTTC. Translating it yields CASSPPTLAGVQFF.

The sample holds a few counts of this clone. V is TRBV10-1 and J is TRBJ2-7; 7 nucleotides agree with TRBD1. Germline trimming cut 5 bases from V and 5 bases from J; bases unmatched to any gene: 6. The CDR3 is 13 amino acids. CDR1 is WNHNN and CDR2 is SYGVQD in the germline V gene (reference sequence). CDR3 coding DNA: TGCGCCAGCAGTTCGCAGGGGGTTGACGAGCAGTACTTC. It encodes CASSSQGVDEQYF.

CDR3 sequence reads: CASSSEVGANEKLFF. CDR3 DNA sequence: TGTGCCAGCTCATCAGAGGTGGGAGCTAATGAAAAACTGTTTTTT. The rearrangement joins TRBV18 to TRBJ1-4; D not certain. Between the trimmed V and J ends, which lost 5 bases and 3 bases, there was a span of 13 bases. The CDR3 is 15 residues long. Looked up from germline, CDR1 is KGHSH and CDR2 is LQKENI.

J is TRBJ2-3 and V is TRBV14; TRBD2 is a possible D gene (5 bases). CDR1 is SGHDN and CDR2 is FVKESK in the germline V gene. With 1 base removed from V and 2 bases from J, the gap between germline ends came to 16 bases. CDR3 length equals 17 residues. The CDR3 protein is CASSQANHGLYTDTQYF. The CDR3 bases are TGTGCCAGCAGCCAAGCGAATCACGGACTCTACACAGATACGCAGTATTTT.

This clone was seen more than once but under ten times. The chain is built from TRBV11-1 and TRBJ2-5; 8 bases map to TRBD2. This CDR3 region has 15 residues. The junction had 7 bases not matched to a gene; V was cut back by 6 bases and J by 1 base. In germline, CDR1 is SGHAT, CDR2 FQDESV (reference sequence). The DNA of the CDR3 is TGTGCCAGCAGGCTAAACCTAGCGGGCCAAGAGACCCAGTACTTC. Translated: CASRLNLAGQETQYF.

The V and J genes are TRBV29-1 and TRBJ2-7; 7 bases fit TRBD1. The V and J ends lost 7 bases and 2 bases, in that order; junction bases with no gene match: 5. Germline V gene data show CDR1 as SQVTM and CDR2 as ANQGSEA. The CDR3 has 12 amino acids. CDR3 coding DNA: TGCAGCGCCAGGGACAGTACCTACGAGCAGTACTTC. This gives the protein CSARDSTYEQYF.

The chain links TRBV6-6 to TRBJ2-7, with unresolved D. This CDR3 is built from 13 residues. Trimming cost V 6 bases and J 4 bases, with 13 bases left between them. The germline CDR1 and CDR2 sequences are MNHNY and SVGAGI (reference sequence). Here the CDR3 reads CASRALLGYEQYF. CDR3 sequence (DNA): TGTGCCAGCAGAGCGCTCCTCGGGTACGAGCAGTACTTC.

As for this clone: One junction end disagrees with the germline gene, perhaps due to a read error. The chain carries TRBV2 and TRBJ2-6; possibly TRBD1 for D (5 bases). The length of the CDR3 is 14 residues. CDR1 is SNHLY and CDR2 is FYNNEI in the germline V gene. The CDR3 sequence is CASRTGSGANGLTF. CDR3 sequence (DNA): TGTGCCAGCAGAACAGGCTCTGGGGCCAACGGCCTGACTTTC.

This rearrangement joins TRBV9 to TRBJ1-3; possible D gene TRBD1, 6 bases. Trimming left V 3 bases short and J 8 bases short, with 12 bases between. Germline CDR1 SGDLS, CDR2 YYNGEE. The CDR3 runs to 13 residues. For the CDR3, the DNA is TGTGCCAGCAGCGAGTTCAGGGGAGACACCATATATTTT. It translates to CASSEFRGDTIYF. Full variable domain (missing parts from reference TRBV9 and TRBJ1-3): DSGVTQTPKHLITATGQRVTLRCSPRSGDLSVYWYQQSLDQGLQFLIQYYNGEERAKGNILERFSAQQFPDLHSELNLSSLELGDSALYFCASSEFRGDTIYFGEGSWLTVV.

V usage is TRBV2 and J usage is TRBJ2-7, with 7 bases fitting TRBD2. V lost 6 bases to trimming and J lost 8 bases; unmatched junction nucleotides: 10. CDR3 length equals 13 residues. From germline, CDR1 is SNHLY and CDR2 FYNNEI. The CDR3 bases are TGTGCCAGCAGCGCGAGCGGGACCACCCAGCAGTACTTC. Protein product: CASSASGTTQQYF.

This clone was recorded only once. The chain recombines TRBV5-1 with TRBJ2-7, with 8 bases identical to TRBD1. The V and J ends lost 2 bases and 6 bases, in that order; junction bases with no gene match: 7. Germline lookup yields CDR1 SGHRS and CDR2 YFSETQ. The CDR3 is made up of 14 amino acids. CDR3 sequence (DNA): TGCGCCAGCAGCTTAACGGGACAGGAGACCGAGCAGTACTTC. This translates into CASSLTGQETEQYF.

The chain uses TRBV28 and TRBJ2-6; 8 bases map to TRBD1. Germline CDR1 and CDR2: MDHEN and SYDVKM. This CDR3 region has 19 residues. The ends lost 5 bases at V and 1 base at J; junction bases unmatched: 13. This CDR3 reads CASSTRTRQGISGANVLTF. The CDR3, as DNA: TGTGCCAGCAGTACTAGAACCCGACAGGGGATTTCTGGGGCCAACGTCCTGACTTTC.

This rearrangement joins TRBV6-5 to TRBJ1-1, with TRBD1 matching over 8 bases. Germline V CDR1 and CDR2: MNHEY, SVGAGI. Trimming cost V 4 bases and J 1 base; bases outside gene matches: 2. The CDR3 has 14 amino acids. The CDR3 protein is CASSSGTGNTEAFF. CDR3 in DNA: TGTGCCAGCAGTTCCGGGACAGGGAACACTGAAGCTTTCTTT.

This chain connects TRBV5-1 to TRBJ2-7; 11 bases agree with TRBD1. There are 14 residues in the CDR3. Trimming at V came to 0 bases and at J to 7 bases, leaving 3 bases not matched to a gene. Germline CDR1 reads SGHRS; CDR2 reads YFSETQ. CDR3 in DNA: TGCGCCAGCAGCTTGGCCGGGACAGGGGGGGAGCAGTACTTC. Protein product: CASSLAGTGGEQYF.

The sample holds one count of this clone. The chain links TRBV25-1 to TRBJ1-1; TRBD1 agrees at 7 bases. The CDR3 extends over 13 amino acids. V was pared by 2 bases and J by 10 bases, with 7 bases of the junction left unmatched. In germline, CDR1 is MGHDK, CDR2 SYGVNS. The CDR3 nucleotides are TGTGCCAGCAGTGAACCCCGGACAGGAGGAGCTTTCTTT. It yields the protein CASSEPRTGGAFF.

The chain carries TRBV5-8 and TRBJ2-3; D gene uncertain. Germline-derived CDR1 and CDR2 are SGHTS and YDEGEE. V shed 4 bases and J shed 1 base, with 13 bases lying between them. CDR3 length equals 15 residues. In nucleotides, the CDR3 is TGTGCCAGCAGCCGCCCAATAGCAGGCACAGATACGCAGTATTTT. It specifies CASSRPIAGTDTQYF.

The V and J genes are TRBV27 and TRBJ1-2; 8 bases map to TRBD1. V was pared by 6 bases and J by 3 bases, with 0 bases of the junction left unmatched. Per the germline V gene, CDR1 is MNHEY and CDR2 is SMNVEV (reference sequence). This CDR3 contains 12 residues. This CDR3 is CASRQGDYGYTF. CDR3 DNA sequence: TGTGCCAGCAGACAGGGGGACTATGGCTACACCTTC.

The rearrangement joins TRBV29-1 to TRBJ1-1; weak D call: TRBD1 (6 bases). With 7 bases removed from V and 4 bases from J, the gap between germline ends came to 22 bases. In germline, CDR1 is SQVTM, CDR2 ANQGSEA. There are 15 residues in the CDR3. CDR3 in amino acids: CSGARGQRRGTEAFF. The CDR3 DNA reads TGCAGCGGCGCCCGGGGACAACGAAGGGGCACTGAAGCTTTCTTT.

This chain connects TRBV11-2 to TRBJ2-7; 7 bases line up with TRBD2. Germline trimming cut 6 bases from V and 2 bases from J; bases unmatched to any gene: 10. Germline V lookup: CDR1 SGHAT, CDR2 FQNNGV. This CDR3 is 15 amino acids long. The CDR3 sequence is CASSSRPSGAYEQYF. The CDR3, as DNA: TGTGCCAGCAGTTCTCGACCTAGCGGAGCCTACGAGCAGTACTTC.

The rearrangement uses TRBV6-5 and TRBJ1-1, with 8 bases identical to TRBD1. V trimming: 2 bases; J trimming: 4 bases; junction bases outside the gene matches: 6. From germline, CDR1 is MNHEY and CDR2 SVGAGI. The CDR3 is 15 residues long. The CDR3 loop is CASSYPGQGGTEAFF. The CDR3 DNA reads TGTGCCAGCAGTTACCCCGGACAGGGCGGCACTGAAGCTTTCTTT.

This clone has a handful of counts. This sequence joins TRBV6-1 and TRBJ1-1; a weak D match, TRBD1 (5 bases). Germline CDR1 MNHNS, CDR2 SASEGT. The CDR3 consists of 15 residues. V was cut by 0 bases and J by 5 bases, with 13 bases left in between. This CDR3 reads CASSEAWGRGTEAFF. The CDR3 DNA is TGTGCCAGCAGTGAAGCCTGGGGTCGGGGGACTGAAGCTTTCTTT.

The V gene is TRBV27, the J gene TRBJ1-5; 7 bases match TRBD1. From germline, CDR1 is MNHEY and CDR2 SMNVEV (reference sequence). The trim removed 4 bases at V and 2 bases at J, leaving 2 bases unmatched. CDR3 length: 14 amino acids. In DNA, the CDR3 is TGTGCCAGCAGTTCCGGACAGGGCAATCAGCCCCAGCATTTT. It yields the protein CASSSGQGNQPQHF.